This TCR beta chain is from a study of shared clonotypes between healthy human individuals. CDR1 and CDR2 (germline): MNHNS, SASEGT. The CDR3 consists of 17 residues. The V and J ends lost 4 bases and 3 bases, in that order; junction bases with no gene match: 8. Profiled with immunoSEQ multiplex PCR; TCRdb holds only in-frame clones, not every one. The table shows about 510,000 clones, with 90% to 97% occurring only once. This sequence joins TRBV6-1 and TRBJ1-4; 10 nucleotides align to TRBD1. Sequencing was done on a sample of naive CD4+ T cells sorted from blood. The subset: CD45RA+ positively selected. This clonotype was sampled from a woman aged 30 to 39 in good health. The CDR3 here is CASSVPGQGLPNEKLFF. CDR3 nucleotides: TGTGCCAGCAGTGTCCCGGGACAGGGGTTACCTAATGAAAAACTGTTTTTT.